This T cell receptor (beta chain) is drawn from a study of T cells in Graves' hyperthyroidism and ophthalmopathy. Broader study findings: A model built on 13 V-J features separated ophthalmopathy from stable hyperthyroidism.

The CDR3 contains 16 residues. Germline V gene sequence: CDR1 SGHTA, CDR2 FQGTGA. Unmatched junction bases numbered 8, after V lost 5 bases and J lost 2 bases. Regarding this clonotype: No antigen is known for it.

Researchers amplified the TCR beta CDR3 regions from RNA transcripts. With the HTBI primer set, the TCR CDR3 went through a first round of RT-PCR. One entry per CDR3 protein results from TCRdb running MiXCR on the multiplex PCR reads. The table has some 300,000 distinct CDR3 sequences, 15% to 20% seen once. The specimen was blood. This TCR was recovered from a man aged 45-65 years with Graves' ophthalmopathy. This chain joins TRBV7-3 and TRBJ2-5, with 10 bases matching TRBD2. The DNA for the CDR3 is TGTGCCAGCAGCCCCTACAAGCGGGAGGGGCAAGAGACCCAGTACTTC. It encodes CASSPYKREGQETQYF.